These 8 T cell receptor beta chains came from one sample sequenced in a study of T cells in Graves' hyperthyroidism and ophthalmopathy. Using RNA transcripts as the source, TCR beta CDR3 regions were amplified. The primer set for the first-round RT-PCR of the TCR CDR3 was HTBI. TCRdb ran MiXCR on the multiplex PCR reads and lists one entry per CDR3 protein. In the table there are approximately 380,000 distinct CDR3 sequences, less than 20% of which are singletons. Sample: blood. All receptors derive from a man aged 18 to 29 with Graves' ophthalmopathy.

The chain employs TRBV7-9 and TRBJ2-1; D possibly corresponds to TRBD2 (6 bases). This CDR3 comprises 20 residues. Looked up from germline, CDR1 is SEHNR and CDR2 is FQNEAQ (reference sequence). Trimming stripped 1 base from V and 3 bases from J, with 25 bases between. The CDR3 bases are TGTGCCAGCAGCTTAGTGAGTCGGGAGTGGCGGGGTCTCTACTACAATGAGCAGTTCTTC. Its translation is CASSLVSREWRGLYYNEQFF.

This clonotype has ten or more counts. This chain joins TRBV9 and TRBJ1-5; D is possibly TRBD1 (5 bases). This CDR3 contains 13 residues. Trimming removed 2 bases from V and 3 bases from J, with 6 bases in between. Per the germline V gene, CDR1 is SGDLS and CDR2 is YYNGEE. CDR3 nucleotides: TGTGCCAGCAGCGTCGGGACCAATCAGCCCCAGCATTTT. This gives the protein CASSVGTNQPQHF.

This clonotype was observed at least ten times. The chain carries TRBV27 and TRBJ2-3, with 8 bases matching TRBD1. Unmatched junction bases numbered 7, after V lost 2 bases and J lost 3 bases. Germline loops: CDR1 MNHEY, CDR2 SMNVEV (reference sequence). The CDR3 extends over 16 amino acids. As DNA, the CDR3 is TGTGCCAGCAGTTTAATGCAGGGGGCGTCGACAGATACGCAGTATTTT. Its protein is CASSLMQGASTDTQYF.

This clonotype has at least ten counts. V gene TRBV20-1 combines with J gene TRBJ1-2; perhaps TRBD1 as D (5 bases). V was pared by 3 bases and J by 3 bases, with 11 bases between. The CDR3 runs 13 residues. Germline values: CDR1 DFQATT, CDR2 SNEGSKA (reference sequence). The CDR3 is CSASDQGYYGYTF. The CDR3 coding sequence is TGCAGTGCTAGCGACCAGGGTTACTATGGCTACACCTTC.

A few counts support this clonotype. This chain uses TRBV15 with TRBJ2-1; 9 bases align to TRBD1. The CDR3 runs 17 residues. Germline V gives CDR1 LNHNV, CDR2 YYDKDF (reference sequence). V dropped 0 bases and J dropped 9; count of bases not matched to a gene: 12. The chain's CDR3 is CATSRDGAPGQGSEQFF. The CDR3 coding sequence is TGTGCCACCAGCAGAGATGGGGCCCCGGGACAGGGTTCTGAGCAGTTCTTC.

This clonotype was seen ten or more times. The chain carries TRBV27 and TRBJ2-7; D is possibly TRBD1 or TRBD2 (6 bases each). CDR1 MNHEY and CDR2 SMNVEV come from the germline V gene (reference sequence). V lost 2 bases to trimming and J lost 5 bases, with 13 bases between them. CDR3 length: 14 residues. CDR3 in DNA: TGTGCCAGCAGTTTAAGTTTCGGGGGCCACGAGCAGTACTTC. It specifies CASSLSFGGHEQYF.

This clonotype has just a few counts. The chain recombines TRBV5-1 with TRBJ2-1, with 8 nucleotides matching TRBD2. Germline V lookup: CDR1 SGHRS, CDR2 YFSETQ. This CDR3 has 14 residues. J was trimmed by 5 bases and V by 5 bases; bases with no gene match: 6. In DNA form, the CDR3 reads TGCGCCAGCAGAATGCGGGGGGAGAACAATGAGCAGTTCTTC. Translated: CASRMRGENNEQFF.

This chain links TRBV7-7 with TRBJ1-1; 12 bases agree with TRBD1. Trimming at V came to 5 bases and at J to 6 bases, leaving 19 bases not matched to a gene. The CDR3 loop spans 19 amino acids. Per germline, CDR1 SSHAT and CDR2 FNYEAQ (reference sequence). CDR3 DNA: TGTGCCAGCAGCCCGCTCCCTATCGGGACAGGGGGCAGTGACGCTGAAGCTTTCTTT. This encodes CASSPLPIGTGGSDAEAFF.